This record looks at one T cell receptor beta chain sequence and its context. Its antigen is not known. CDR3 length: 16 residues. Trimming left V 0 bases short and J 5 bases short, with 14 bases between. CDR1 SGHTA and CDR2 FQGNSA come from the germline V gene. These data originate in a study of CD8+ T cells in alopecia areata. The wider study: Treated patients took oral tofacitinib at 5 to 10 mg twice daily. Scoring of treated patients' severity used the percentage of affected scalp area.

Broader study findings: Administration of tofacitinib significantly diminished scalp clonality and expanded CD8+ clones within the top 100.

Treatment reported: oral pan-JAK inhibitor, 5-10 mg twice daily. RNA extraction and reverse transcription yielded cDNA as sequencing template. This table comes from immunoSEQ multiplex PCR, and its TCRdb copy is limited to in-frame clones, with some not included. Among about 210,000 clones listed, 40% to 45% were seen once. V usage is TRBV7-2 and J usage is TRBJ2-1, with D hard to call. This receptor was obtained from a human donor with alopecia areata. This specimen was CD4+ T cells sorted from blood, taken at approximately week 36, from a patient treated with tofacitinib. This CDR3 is CASSLASSSIHNEQFF. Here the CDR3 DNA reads TGTGCCAGCAGCTTAGCGTCTTCTAGTATCCACAATGAGCAGTTCTTC.